Presented here are 10 T cell receptor beta chains from one specimen sequenced in a study of blood T cell repertoires in COVID-19. Using immunoSEQ multiplex PCR, the repertoire was profiled, and TCRdb retains in-frame clones only, with some absent. The sample has around 250,000 clones; roughly nine tenths are singletons. The specimen was PBMCs or T cells enriched from blood (not recorded which). These receptors originate from a human donor in a cohort exposed to, infected with or recovered from COVID-19 (not recorded which). The donor label of this sample is uncertain.

The chain is built from TRBV5-1 and TRBJ1-2; TRBD1 matches at 7 bases. The length of the CDR3 is 15 residues. V lost 4 bases, J lost 2 bases, and 8 bases stayed unmatched. Germline V gene lookup returns CDR1 SGHRS and CDR2 YFSETQ. The CDR3 sequence is CASSPEGAINYGYTF. The CDR3 nucleotides read TGCGCCAGCAGCCCGGAGGGGGCCATCAACTATGGCTACACCTTC.

V usage is TRBV7-8 and J usage is TRBJ1-2; the match to TRBD1 covers 7 bases. CDR1 and CDR2 from the germline V gene are SGHVS and FQNEAQ. The CDR3 is made up of 15 amino acids. V lost 5 bases and J lost 2; bases outside the gene matches: 8. CDR3 DNA: TGTGCCAGCAGCCCACAGGGGCCTATGAACTATGGCTACACCTTC. Its translation: CASSPQGPMNYGYTF.

This chain joins TRBV6-4 and TRBJ2-1; 7 bases are shared with TRBD1. This CDR3 has 16 residues. In germline, CDR1 is MRHNA, CDR2 SNTAGT. The J segment lost 0 bases and the V segment lost 5 bases, leaving 7 bases of the junction unmatched. CDR3 region: CASSPDRKSSYNEQFF. CDR3 nucleotide sequence: TGTGCCAGCAGTCCGGACAGGAAGAGCTCCTACAATGAGCAGTTCTTC.

The chain couples TRBV27 to TRBJ2-7; 8 positions agree with TRBD1. The germline V gene has CDR1 MNHEY and CDR2 SMNVEV (reference sequence). The V segment lost 3 bases and the J segment 4 bases; nucleotides outside the gene matches: 5. The CDR3 loop spans 14 amino acids. This CDR3 reads CASSFGTGRYEQYF. The CDR3 DNA follows: TGTGCCAGCAGTTTTGGGACAGGTCGTTACGAGCAGTACTTC.

The chain uses TRBV6-2 or TRBV6-3 and TRBJ1-1; maybe TRBD1 (6 bases). The V and J ends lost 5 bases and 8 bases respectively, with 18 bases between them. The CDR3 sequence is 14 residues long. Per germline, CDR1 MNHEY and CDR2 SVGEGT. This CDR3 is CASSHRQGGQEAFF. In DNA, the CDR3 is TGTGCCAGCAGTCACCGGCAGGGCGGACAGGAAGCTTTCTTT.

This clone appeared a single time. The rearrangement uses TRBV7-8 and TRBJ2-1; maybe TRBD1 (5 bases). V was shortened by 1 base and J by 3 bases, with 13 bases between the two germline ends. Germline V gene lookup returns CDR1 SGHVS and CDR2 FQNEAQ. The length of the CDR3 is 16 residues. CDR3: CASSLEVRVIYNEQFF. The CDR3 nucleotides read TGTGCCAGCAGCTTAGAGGTCAGGGTGATCTACAATGAGCAGTTCTTC.

The chain has TRBV19 and TRBJ2-5; possibly TRBD1 for D (6 bases). There are 13 residues in the CDR3. Germline V gene sequence: CDR1 LNHDA, CDR2 SQIVND (reference sequence). V was cut by 4 bases and J by 5 bases, with 11 bases left in between. CDR3 sequence (DNA): TGTGCCAGTAGTAAAACAGGGCGGGAGACCCAGTACTTC. Translated, it gives CASSKTGRETQYF.

This clone was detected once. The gene calls are TRBV10-3 and TRBJ2-5; 8 nucleotides match TRBD2. Germline loops: CDR1 ENHRY, CDR2 SYGVKD. The CDR3 has 13 residues. V lost 5 bases and J lost 5; bases outside the gene matches: 4. Here the CDR3 reads CAISRAGEETQYF. In DNA form, the CDR3 reads TGTGCCATCAGTAGAGCGGGGGAGGAGACCCAGTACTTC.

With regard to this clone: This specimen includes other DNA sequences encoding the same CDR3. This chain's CDR3 is CASSQDRVSGNTIYF. The CDR3 nucleotides are TGCGCCAGCAGCCAAGACAGGGTCTCTGGAAACACCATATATTTT. The chain combines TRBV4-1 with TRBJ1-3; perhaps TRBD1 as D (5 bases). V was cut by 0 bases and J by 0 bases, with 6 bases left in between. Germline loops: CDR1 MGHRA, CDR2 YSYEKL. CDR3 length equals 15 residues.

The chain combines TRBV19 with TRBJ1-2; 7 bases fit TRBD1. The CDR3 is made up of 15 amino acids. Germline CDR1 reads LNHDA; CDR2 reads SQIVND (reference sequence). J was trimmed by 8 bases and V by 3 bases; bases with no gene match: 12. As DNA, the CDR3 is TGTGCCAGTAGTATTGGCAGGGGGAGAAGCGACGGCTACACCTTC. Amino acid sequence: CASSIGRGRSDGYTF. The full variable domain, rest sourced from reference TRBV19 and TRBJ1-2, is DGGITQSPKYLFRKEGQNVTLSCEQNLNHDAMYWYRQDPGQGLRLIYYSQIVNDFQKGDIAEGYSVSREKKESFPLTVTSAQKNPTAFYLCASSIGRGRSDGYTFGSGTRLTVV.